This entry features one T cell receptor (beta chain) sequence. This sample is part of a study of blood T cell repertoires in COVID-19. The data were produced by immunoSEQ multiplex PCR, yet TCRdb's version contains in-frame clones alone and is incomplete. The profile shows about 200,000 clones, 80% to 90% of them singletons. In germline, CDR1 is LGHDT, CDR2 YNNKEL (reference sequence). The CDR3 has 14 amino acids. The V end was cut by 1 base, the J end by 4 bases, with 10 bases between. The V call is TRBV3-1 (or the pseudogene TRBV3-2), the J call TRBJ2-5; unclear D gene. This clonotype was obtained from a woman aged 70-85 years with active or convalescent COVID-19. The sample comprised peripheral blood. CDR3 bases: TGTGCCAGCAGCCAAGTCGTAGCTTCAGAGACCCAGTACTTC. Encoded protein: CASSQVVASETQYF.